Listed below are T cell receptor beta chains from one sample, sequenced in a study of shared clonotypes between healthy human individuals. Some clones are missing from TCRdb's copy, which holds only in-frame ones; the method was immunoSEQ multiplex PCR. The sample records some 2.1 million clones, about 95% being singletons. The sample was naive CD8+ T cells sorted from blood. Receptors originate from a man aged 18 to 30 in good health. Both conserved end residues are trimmed from each CDR3. D genes are given only for firm matches.

ASSSRTGNQPQH TRBV28 12 TRBJ1-5 NA
ASSHLQAPNEKLF TRBV9 13 TRBJ1-4 NA
SARWTDTDTQY TRBV29-1 11 TRBJ2-3 NA
ASSEDWGNTEAF TRBV2 12 TRBJ1-1 NA
ASSFTGGGETEAF TRBV11-2 13 TRBJ1-1 TRBD1
ASSLGGPDTEAF TRBV7-6 12 TRBJ1-1 NA
ASSPAQDRVGNTIY TRBV28 14 TRBJ1-3 TRBD1
ASSLDTSGGASAQY TRBV5-6 14 TRBJ2-3 TRBD2
ASSQESGHSYNEQF TRBV4-3 14 TRBJ2-1 NA
ASSYYPLGGQETQY TRBV6-5 14 TRBJ2-5 NA
ASSLGRDYGYT TRBV2 11 TRBJ1-2 NA
ASSALDSGRQAKNIQY TRBV6-1 16 TRBJ2-4 TRBD2